The present T cell receptor beta chain was sequenced within a study of cytomegalovirus exposure and HLA in healthy donors. Broader study findings: Cytomegalovirus association was listed for around 180 TCR beta chains. Among the CMV-associated chains, a few were confirmed in vitro as specific for CMV antigens.

The PCR employed 60 Vbeta primers together with 13 Jbeta primers. Sequencing used immunoSEQ multiplex PCR; TCRdb keeps in-frame clones, though not all of them. The table includes approximately 200,000 clones, 79% detected once. Healthy individuals who donated bone marrow served as the donors. With respect to this clone: Its antigen is unidentified.

Germline CDR1 is MNHEY and CDR2 is SVGAGI. The CDR3 loop spans 12 amino acids. V was trimmed by 8 bases and J by 8 bases, leaving 15 bases between them. The chain links TRBV6-5 to TRBJ1-2; D possibly corresponds to TRBD1 (6 bases). The sample consisted of PBMCs. This TCR came from a woman between 18 and 30 years old in good health and CMV-seronegative. CDR3 residues: CASLGPGEGYTF. CDR3 nucleotide sequence: TGTGCCAGCCTAGGGCCAGGGGAAGGCTACACCTTC.